This TCR beta chain is from a study of T-cell memory formation after mild COVID-19. About the study: The two donors had largely donor-specific TCR clusters. Study-wide points: The finding that pre-infection memory included some responding clones suggested that cross-reactive memory joined. Later expanders leaned CD4+, whereas day 15 to 85 contracting clones were balanced CD4/CD8.

A 5'RACE reaction primed in the constant segment made cDNA libraries of TCR alpha and TCR beta, and these carried sample barcodes and UMIs. TCRdb passed the 5' RACE reads through MiXCR, listing each CDR3 protein once. The data contain roughly 250,000 distinct CDR3 sequences, 15% to 20% of them seen just once; the ten biggest clones take up roughly 21%. Details on this clonotype: The antigen is not known.

Germline values: CDR1 DFQATT, CDR2 SNEGSKA (reference sequence). CDR3 length: 13 amino acids. The chain employs TRBV20-1 and TRBJ1-5; no clear D. The sequenced sample consisted of PBMCs or a T cell subset sorted from them (not recorded which). This TCR was recovered from a man younger than 35 who had mild COVID-19 (a few samples of this study predate the infection). Cell type and time point are not known. The DNA for the CDR3 is TGCAGCGCCACGGTCAGGAGCAATCAGCCCCAGCATTTT. It yields the protein CSATVRSNQPQHF.